A selection of T cell receptor beta chains follows, all from one sample in a study of post-analysis software for immune sequencing data. TCRdb recomputed calls from the PCR reads with MiXCR, one row per CDR3 protein. Among approximately 400,000 distinct CDR3 sequences listed, about a third were seen once. The sequencing input was blood. The receptor set was obtained from a girl aged 10 to 17 with multiple sclerosis. Each CDR3 is given with its conserved first and last residue. The order of the fields is D gene, CDR3 length, clone size, V gene, J gene, CDR3 protein, CDR3 DNA. A D gene is named only where the DNA matches it firmly. Only part of the rows carry a size: once, few, many, or a class if the clone is expanded.

NA	14	NA	TRBV2	TRBJ2-3	CASTGRQLADTQYF	TGTGCCAGTACGGGGAGACAGTTAGCAGATACGCAGTATTTT
TRBD1	16	NA	TRBV7-9	TRBJ2-7	CASSLGDGQDSYEQYF	TGTGCCAGCAGCTTAGGAGATGGACAGGACTCCTACGAGCAGTACTTC
NA	15	NA	TRBV12-3/TRBV12-4	TRBJ2-3	CASSAGFRGTDTQYF	TGTGCCAGCAGTGCGGGGTTTCGGGGGACAGATACGCAGTATTTT
NA	12	NA	TRBV6-5	TRBJ1-3	CASLSSGNTIYF	TGTGCCAGCCTATCCTCTGGAAACACCATATATTTT
NA	13	few	TRBV5-1	TRBJ2-3	CASSLEPPVTQYF	TGCGCCAGCAGCTTGGAACCACCCGTTACGCAGTATTTT
TRBD2	15	NA	TRBV5-1	TRBJ2-1	CASSLDLAGANEQFF	TGCGCCAGCAGCTTGGACCTAGCGGGAGCCAATGAGCAGTTCTTC
NA	15	NA	TRBV10-3	TRBJ2-6	CAISEGVSGANVLTF	TGTGCCATCAGTGAGGGGGTCTCTGGGGCCAACGTCCTGACTTTC
NA	13	few	TRBV7-2	TRBJ2-1	CASSLVSFDEQFF	TGTGCCAGCAGCTTAGTTAGTTTCGATGAGCAGTTCTTC
NA	15	NA	TRBV12-3/TRBV12-4	TRBJ2-2	CASSTGLINTGELFF	TGTGCCAGCAGCACGGGACTGATAAACACCGGGGAGCTGTTTTTT
NA	13	NA	TRBV4-1	TRBJ1-1	CASSQGLLTEAFF	TGCGCCAGCAGCCAAGGGCTCCTTACTGAAGCTTTCTTT
NA	14	NA	TRBV2	TRBJ1-2	CASRHRVQGYGYTF	TGTGCCAGCAGACACAGGGTTCAGGGCTATGGCTACACCTTC
TRBD1	20	few	TRBV6-1	TRBJ1-1	CASIKAYGQGMLRRGTEAFF	TGTGCCAGCATCAAAGCATACGGACAGGGTATGTTGAGAAGGGGCACTGAAGCTTTCTTT
NA	15	NA	TRBV5-1	TRBJ2-5	CASSLLSYPSRTQYF	TGCGCCAGCAGCTTACTTAGCTACCCGTCACGGACCCAGTACTTC
TRBD1	15	NA	TRBV5-8	TRBJ2-7	CASSSGQGAWDEQYF	TGTGCCAGCAGCTCGGGACAGGGGGCGTGGGACGAGCAGTACTTC
NA	13	NA	TRBV27	TRBJ1-1	CASSLSGGAGAFF	TGTGCCAGCAGTTTATCCGGGGGCGCAGGGGCTTTCTTT
NA	13	NA	TRBV29-1	TRBJ2-3	CSVPLVNTDTQYF	TGCAGCGTTCCGTTGGTCAACACAGATACGCAGTATTTT
NA	15	NA	TRBV18	TRBJ2-1	CASSPQQVAYNEQFF	TGTGCCAGCTCACCACAACAGGTCGCCTACAATGAGCAGTTCTTC
TRBD1	16	NA	TRBV12-3/TRBV12-4	TRBJ1-4	CASSPPRGTADEKLFF	TGTGCCAGCAGCCCGCCCCGGGGGACAGCGGATGAAAAACTGTTTTTT
TRBD1	15	NA	TRBV7-9	TRBJ2-5	CASRLSGQGLETQYF	TGTGCCAGCAGGTTGTCGGGACAGGGGTTAGAGACCCAGTACTTC
TRBD1	17	many	TRBV12-3/TRBV12-4	TRBJ2-7	CASSLTTWDRGDYEQYF	TGTGCCAGCAGTTTAACTACCTGGGACAGGGGGGACTACGAGCAGTACTTC
NA	14	few	TRBV11-3	TRBJ2-1	CASSRVGDYNEQFF	TGTGCCAGCAGTCGTGTCGGGGATTACAATGAGCAGTTCTTC
NA	13	few	TRBV10-3	TRBJ2-4	CAISEVGRNIQYF	TGTGCCATCAGTGAAGTTGGCAGAAACATTCAGTACTTC
TRBD1	15	NA	TRBV25-1	TRBJ1-1	CASSPRDRVAAEAFF	TGTGCCAGCAGCCCCCGGGACAGGGTGGCGGCTGAAGCTTTCTTT
NA	17	NA	TRBV5-1	TRBJ2-7	CASSSWAGSSDSHEQYF	TGCGCCAGCAGCTCATGGGCCGGCTCCTCGGACTCCCACGAGCAGTACTTC
NA	13	NA	TRBV13	TRBJ2-7	CASSSYSGPEQYF	TGTGCCAGCAGCTCTTACTCTGGTCCCGAGCAGTACTTC